These 22 T cell receptor beta chains originate from one sample sequenced in a study of OX40 agonist ivuxolimab in advanced cancers. The repertoire was sequenced with immunoSEQ multiplex PCR; TCRdb's copy has only in-frame clones and lacks some. The table has 30,000 to 40,000 clones, approximately 80% seen once. The sequencing here drew on CD4+ or CD8+ T cells sorted from blood, taken in a trial of the OX40 agonist ivuxolimab. All receptors come from an adult with an advanced solid tumor such as melanoma, head and neck, liver or kidney cancer.

This chain joins TRBV6-1 and TRBJ2-7; 8 positions match TRBD2. Germline-derived CDR1 and CDR2 are MNHNS and SASEGT. The V gene end was trimmed by 8 bases and the J gene end by 1 base; junction bases not matched to a gene: 10. The CDR3 is made up of 15 amino acids. CDR3 residues: CASLRTGGASYEQYF. The DNA of the CDR3 is TGTGCCAGCCTGAGGACGGGGGGGGCATCCTACGAGCAGTACTTC.

The chain carries TRBV6-1 and TRBJ1-2; 8 bases are shared with TRBD1. This CDR3 has 15 amino acids. Trimming cost V 4 bases and J 4 bases; bases outside gene matches: 8. The germline gives CDR1 MNHNS, CDR2 SASEGT. The CDR3 bases are TGTGCCAGCAGTGCCCCGACAGGGGAGGCCTATGGCTACACCTTC. This encodes CASSAPTGEAYGYTF.

The J gene is TRBJ2-5, the V gene TRBV7-2, with D possibly matching TRBD2 (6 bases). This CDR3 contains 15 residues. Trimming removed 2 bases at V and 6 bases at J, with 16 bases between. Germline values: CDR1 SGHTA, CDR2 FQGNSA. CDR3 bases: TGTGCCAGCAGCTTAAATTCGGGGGACTTAAAGACCCAGTACTTC. Amino acids: CASSLNSGDLKTQYF.

The V call is TRBV6-5, the J call TRBJ1-5, with TRBD1 as a possible D gene (6 bases). This CDR3 is built from 14 residues. Germline lookup yields CDR1 MNHEY and CDR2 SVGAGI. Trimming took off 4 bases at V and 6 bases at J, with 13 bases between the two ends. The CDR3 sequence: CASSSRGDGQPQHF. The CDR3 region has the DNA TGTGCCAGCAGTTCCAGGGGTGACGGTCAGCCCCAGCATTTT.

The chain recombines TRBV7-9 with TRBJ2-1; D is possibly TRBD2 (5 bases). This CDR3 is built from 15 residues. Per germline, CDR1 SEHNR and CDR2 FQNEAQ (reference sequence). Trimming took off 2 bases at V and 5 bases at J, with 13 bases between the two ends. DNA for the CDR3: TGTGCCAGCAGCTTATGGGCGGGCACACACAATGAGCAGTTCTTC. Protein sequence: CASSLWAGTHNEQFF.

J is TRBJ2-5 and V is TRBV18; TRBD1 matches 11 bases. Germline V gene data show CDR1 as KGHSH and CDR2 as LQKENI. Losses at the gene ends were 8 bases for V and 5 bases for J; bases not matched to a gene: 7. CDR3 length: 14 residues. CDR3 loop: CASLADRGRETQYF. As DNA, the CDR3 is TGTGCCAGCCTCGCGGACAGGGGGCGTGAGACCCAGTACTTC.

This clone was counted once. The V and J genes are TRBV6-5 and TRBJ2-3, with 9 positions matching TRBD2. Per the germline V gene, CDR1 is MNHEY and CDR2 is SVGAGI. Germline trimming cut 7 bases from V and 3 bases from J; bases unmatched to any gene: 5. The CDR3 totals 14 residues. The CDR3 region is CASTRSGRTDTQYF. The CDR3 nucleotides are TGTGCCAGCACCCGTAGCGGGAGAACAGATACGCAGTATTTT.

This clone was observed a handful of times. Here the CDR3 reads CASSLRVSFTGELFF. Written as DNA, the CDR3 is TGTGCCAGCAGCTTACGGGTTTCGTTCACCGGGGAGCTGTTTTTT. The rearrangement joins TRBV11-1 to TRBJ2-2; D unresolved. Trimming cost V 2 bases and J 4 bases, with 11 bases left between them. This CDR3 contains 15 residues. Germline V CDR1 and CDR2: SGHAT, FQDESV (reference sequence). The variable domain in full, with the rest retrieved from reference TRBV11-1 and TRBJ2-2, is EAEVAQSPRYKITEKSQAVAFWCDPISGHATLYWYRQILGQGPELLVQFQDESVVDDSQLPKDRFSAERLKGVDSTLKIQPAELGDSAMYLCASSLRVSFTGELFFGEGSRLTVL.

The CDR3 reads CASSSPESTDTQYF. CDR3 in DNA: TGTGCCAGCAGTTCACCCGAGAGCACAGATACGCAGTATTTT. The chain is built from TRBV27 and TRBJ2-3; D is uncertain. Germline V gene lookup returns CDR1 MNHEY and CDR2 SMNVEV (reference sequence). The V gene lost 4 bases and the J gene lost 0 bases, with 8 bases spanning the gap. CDR3 length equals 14 residues.

The chain recombines TRBV27 with TRBJ1-2; D perhaps matches TRBD1 (5 bases). The CDR3 totals 13 residues. Germline V gene sequence: CDR1 MNHEY, CDR2 SMNVEV (reference sequence). Trimming removed 2 bases from V and 8 bases from J, with 12 bases in between. CDR3 nucleotides: TGTGCCAGCAGTTTAGGGCCCAGGGTAGGCTACACCTTC. This gives the protein CASSLGPRVGYTF.

The chain is built from TRBV7-2 and TRBJ1-5; D is undetermined. Germline CDR1 and CDR2: SGHTA and FQGNSA. The V gene lost 1 base and the J gene lost 6 bases, with 13 bases spanning the gap. The CDR3 has 15 residues. CDR3 DNA sequence: TGTGCCAGCAGCTTAGAGGCCTTAAGTGGTCAGCCCCAGCATTTT. It translates to CASSLEALSGQPQHF.

This clone was found a few times. The chain couples TRBV10-3 to TRBJ2-7; a weak D match, TRBD2 (5 bases). Germline V gene lookup returns CDR1 ENHRY and CDR2 SYGVKD. Between the trimmed V and J ends, which lost 4 bases and 5 bases, there was a span of 18 bases. This CDR3 spans 15 amino acids. The chain's CDR3 is CAISVLALQRDEQYF. The CDR3 nucleotides read TGTGCCATCAGTGTTCTCGCCCTTCAGAGGGACGAGCAGTACTTC.

This clone was seen only a few times. The CDR3 protein is CASTRDPADSPLHF. CDR3 coding DNA: TGTGCCAGCACGAGGGACCCGGCGGATTCACCCCTCCACTTT. The rearrangement links TRBV9 to TRBJ1-6; tentative D call: TRBD1 (5 bases). The CDR3 consists of 14 residues. V was trimmed by 6 bases and J by 8 bases, leaving 15 bases between them. In germline, CDR1 is SGDLS, CDR2 YYNGEE.

The chain employs TRBV19 and TRBJ2-3; D may be TRBD1 or TRBD2 (5 bases each). The V end was cut by 3 bases, the J end by 2 bases, with 9 bases between. This CDR3 is 14 amino acids long. Germline V CDR1 and CDR2: LNHDA, SQIVND (reference sequence). Here the CDR3 DNA reads TGTGCCAGTAGTATGTGGGACCCCACAGATACGCAGTATTTT. This gives the protein CASSMWDPTDTQYF. Full variable domain (missing parts from reference TRBV19 and TRBJ2-3): DGGITQSPKYLFRKEGQNVTLSCEQNLNHDAMYWYRQDPGQGLRLIYYSQIVNDFQKGDIAEGYSVSREKKESFPLTVTSAQKNPTAFYLCASSMWDPTDTQYFGPGTRLTVL.

V usage is TRBV30 and J usage is TRBJ1-5; D remains ambiguous. The CDR3 has 15 amino acids. Trimming removed 5 bases from V and 1 base from J, with 15 bases in between. Germline CDR1 and CDR2: GTSNPN and SVGIG (reference sequence). For the CDR3, the DNA is TGTGCCTGGGATCATGGACCGACGAGCAATCAGCCCCAGCATTTT. This translates into CAWDHGPTSNQPQHF.

The rearrangement links TRBV5-1 to TRBJ1-2; possible D gene TRBD1, 6 bases. Germline V gene lookup returns CDR1 SGHRS and CDR2 YFSETQ. The CDR3 is 13 residues long. V lost 3 bases and J lost 3, with 9 bases in between. CDR3 residues: CASSWEGDYGYTF. In DNA form, the CDR3 reads TGCGCCAGCAGCTGGGAGGGGGACTATGGCTACACCTTC.

In DNA, the CDR3 is TGTGCCAGCAGCGGCGTCCAGGGATACGAGCAGTACTTC. Amino acid sequence: CASSGVQGYEQYF. The rearrangement links TRBV6-1 to TRBJ2-7; a possible D gene is TRBD1 (5 bases). Germline loops: CDR1 MNHNS, CDR2 SASEGT. With 6 bases removed from V and 4 bases from J, the gap between germline ends came to 13 bases. This CDR3 comprises 13 residues.

CDR3 bases: TGTGCCAGCAGTGAATACCCTAGGGAGACCCAGTACTTC. Residues: CASSEYPRETQYF. The chain employs TRBV6-1 and TRBJ2-5; D remains ambiguous. Per germline, CDR1 MNHNS and CDR2 SASEGT. Trimming pared 2 bases from V and 5 bases from J, leaving 9 bases between. CDR3 length: 13 amino acids.

In its sample, this clone was seen once. The rearrangement joins TRBV7-3 to TRBJ2-3; TRBD1 aligns across 8 bases. The V and J ends lost 2 bases and 2 bases, in that order; junction bases with no gene match: 3. The CDR3 length is 15 residues. CDR1 is SGHTA, CDR2 FQGTGA, per germline. The CDR3 region is CASSLQGAITDTQYF. The CDR3 DNA reads as TGTGCCAGCAGCTTACAGGGGGCGATCACAGATACGCAGTATTTT. The whole variable domain, remainder taken from reference TRBV7-3 and TRBJ2-3, is GAGVSQTPSNKVTEKGKYVELRCDPISGHTALYWYRQSLGQGPEFLIYFQGTGAADDSGLPNDRFFAVRPEGSVSTLKIQRTERGDSAVYLCASSLQGAITDTQYFGPGTRLTVL.

The chain's CDR3 is CASNRAPSGRGVEQYF. The CDR3 DNA reads as TGTGCCAGCAATAGGGCGCCTAGCGGGAGGGGAGTGGAGCAGTACTTC. The rearrangement links TRBV6-6 to TRBJ2-7; 12 bases map to TRBD2. Germline V gene sequence: CDR1 MNHNY, CDR2 SVGAGI (reference sequence). The V and J ends lost 7 bases and 7 bases, in that order; junction bases with no gene match: 14. The CDR3 covers 16 residues.

This rearrangement joins TRBV7-3 to TRBJ2-5; D not certain. The CDR3 totals 13 residues. Germline V gene data show CDR1 as SGHTA and CDR2 as FQGTGA. The V and J ends lost 5 bases and 0 bases respectively, with 7 bases between them. CDR3 loop: CASSRTYQETQYF. The CDR3 DNA is TGTGCCAGCAGCCGGACGTACCAAGAGACCCAGTACTTC.

The J gene is TRBJ2-2, the V gene TRBV12-5, with 8 nucleotides matching TRBD1. The V gene end was trimmed by 6 bases and the J gene end by 0 bases; junction bases not matched to a gene: 9. In germline, CDR1 is LGHNT, CDR2 FRNRAP. The CDR3 is made up of 17 amino acids. The CDR3 protein is CASGKTNRGSNTGELFF. In DNA form, the CDR3 reads TGTGCTAGTGGGAAGACGAACAGGGGGTCGAACACCGGGGAGCTGTTTTTT.